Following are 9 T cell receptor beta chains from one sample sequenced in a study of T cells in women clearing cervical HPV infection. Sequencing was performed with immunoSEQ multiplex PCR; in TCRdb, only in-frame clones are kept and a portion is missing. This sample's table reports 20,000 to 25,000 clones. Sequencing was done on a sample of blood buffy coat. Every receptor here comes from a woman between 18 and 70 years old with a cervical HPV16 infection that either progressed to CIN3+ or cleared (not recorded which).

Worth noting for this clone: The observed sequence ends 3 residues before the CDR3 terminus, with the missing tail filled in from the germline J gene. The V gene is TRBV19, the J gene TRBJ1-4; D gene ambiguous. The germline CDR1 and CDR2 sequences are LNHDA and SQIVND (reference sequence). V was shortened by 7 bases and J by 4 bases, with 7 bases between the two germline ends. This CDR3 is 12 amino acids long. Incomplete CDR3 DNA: TGTGCCAGTACGCGGAATAATGAAAAA. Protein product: CASTRNNEK. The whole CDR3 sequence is CASTRNNEKLFF.

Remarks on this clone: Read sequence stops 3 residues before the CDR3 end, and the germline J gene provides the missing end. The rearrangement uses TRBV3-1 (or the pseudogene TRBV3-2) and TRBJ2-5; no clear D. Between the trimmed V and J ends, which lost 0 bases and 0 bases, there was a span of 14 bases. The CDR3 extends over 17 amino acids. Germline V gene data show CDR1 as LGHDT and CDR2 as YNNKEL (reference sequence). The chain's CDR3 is CASSQDKAEYHQETQYF. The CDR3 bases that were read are TGTGCCAGCAGCCAAGATAAGGCGGAATACCACCAAGAGACC.

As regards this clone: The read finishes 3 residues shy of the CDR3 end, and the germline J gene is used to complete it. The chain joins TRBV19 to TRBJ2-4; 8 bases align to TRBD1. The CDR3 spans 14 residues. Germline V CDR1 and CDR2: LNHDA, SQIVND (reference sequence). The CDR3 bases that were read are TGTGCCAGTAGTCCCTCACGACAGGGGAATGGT. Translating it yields CASSPSRQGNG. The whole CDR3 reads CASSPSRQGNGQYF. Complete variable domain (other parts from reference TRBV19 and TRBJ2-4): DGGITQSPKYLFRKEGQNVTLSCEQNLNHDAMYWYRQDPGQGLRLIYYSQIVNDFQKGDIAEGYSVSREKKESFPLTVTSAQKNPTAFYLCASSPSRQGNGQYFGAGTRLSVL.

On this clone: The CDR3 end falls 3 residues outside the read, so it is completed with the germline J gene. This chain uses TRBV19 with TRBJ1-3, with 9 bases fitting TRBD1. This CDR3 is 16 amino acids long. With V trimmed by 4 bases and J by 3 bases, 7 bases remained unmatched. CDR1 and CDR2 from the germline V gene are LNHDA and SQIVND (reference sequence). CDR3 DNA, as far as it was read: TGTGCCAGTAGTAGTACAGGGGGCGGTGTTGGAAACACC. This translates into CASSSTGGGVGNT. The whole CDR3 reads CASSSTGGGVGNTIYF. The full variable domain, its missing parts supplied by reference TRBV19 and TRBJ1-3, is DGGITQSPKYLFRKEGQNVTLSCEQNLNHDAMYWYRQDPGQGLRLIYYSQIVNDFQKGDIAEGYSVSREKKESFPLTVTSAQKNPTAFYLCASSSTGGGVGNTIYFGEGSWLTVV.

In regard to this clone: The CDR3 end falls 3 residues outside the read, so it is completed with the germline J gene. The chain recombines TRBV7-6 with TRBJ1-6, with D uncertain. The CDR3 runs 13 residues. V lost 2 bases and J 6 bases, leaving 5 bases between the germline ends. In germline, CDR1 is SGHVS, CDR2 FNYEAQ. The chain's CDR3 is CASSLYPNSPLHF. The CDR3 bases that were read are TGTGCCAGCAGCTTATATCCTAATTCACCC.

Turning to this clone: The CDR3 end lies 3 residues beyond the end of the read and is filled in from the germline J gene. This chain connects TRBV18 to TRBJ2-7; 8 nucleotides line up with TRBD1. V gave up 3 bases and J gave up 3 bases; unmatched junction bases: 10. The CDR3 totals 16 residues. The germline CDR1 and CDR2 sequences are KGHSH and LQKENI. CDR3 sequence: CASSPRPGTGFYEQYF. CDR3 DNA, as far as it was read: TGTGCCAGCTCACCCCGACCCGGGACAGGCTTCTACGAG.

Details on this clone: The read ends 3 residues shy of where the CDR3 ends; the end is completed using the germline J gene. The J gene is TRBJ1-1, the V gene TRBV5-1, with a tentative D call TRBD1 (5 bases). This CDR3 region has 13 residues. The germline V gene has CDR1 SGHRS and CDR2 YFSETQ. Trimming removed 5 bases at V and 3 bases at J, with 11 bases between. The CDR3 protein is CASRSARDTEAFF. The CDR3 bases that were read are TGCGCCAGCAGATCAGCCAGGGACACTGAA.

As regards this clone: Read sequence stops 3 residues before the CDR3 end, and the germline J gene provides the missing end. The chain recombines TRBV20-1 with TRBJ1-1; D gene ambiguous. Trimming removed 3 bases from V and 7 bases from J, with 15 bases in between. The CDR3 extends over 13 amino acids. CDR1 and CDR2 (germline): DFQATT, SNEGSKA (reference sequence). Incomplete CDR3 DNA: TGCAGTGCTAGTCGTTCAGAGCGCTTTGAA. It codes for CSASRSERFE. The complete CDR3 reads CSASRSERFEAFF.

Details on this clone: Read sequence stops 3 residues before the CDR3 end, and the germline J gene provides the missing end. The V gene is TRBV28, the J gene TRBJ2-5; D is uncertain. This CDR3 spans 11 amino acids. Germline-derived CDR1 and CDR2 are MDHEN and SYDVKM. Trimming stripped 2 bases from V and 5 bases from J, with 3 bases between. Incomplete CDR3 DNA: TGTGCCAGCAGTTTACGGGAGACC. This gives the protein CASSLRET. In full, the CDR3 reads CASSLRETQYF.